This T cell receptor beta chain was obtained from a study of blood T cell repertoires in COVID-19 (dated by TCRdb to about 2020). About the investigation overall: The collaborator samples originated in the United States, Italy and Spain and spanned the acute and convalescent phases of COVID-19. The material from the prospective study consisted of cDNA or gDNA derived from T cells, B-cell-depleted T cells, or PBMCs. The dataset comprised deeply sampled blood TCRbeta repertoires from subjects exposed to, actively infected with, or recovered from COVID-19. The repertoires were made available in a free public database intended to serve as a resource for research on the immune response to SARS-CoV-2. The samples were drawn from two sources: the first 160 participants of the ongoing ImmuneRACE study, and 1,200 or so subjects contributed by 6 global collaborators. Nearly every sample came with metadata listing a de-identified subject ID, COVID-19 status, age in years and sex. HLA class I and class II types, where available, came from metadata supplied by the sample provider rather than from assay-based typing. Overall study outcomes, separate from this receptor: How much clinical and demographic metadata was included differed by source and by participant, and the metadata was provided uncurated.

Each collaborating institution followed its own protocols to collect whole blood in K2EDTA tubes. For TCRbeta analysis, collaborators shipped samples as frozen whole blood, isolated PBMCs, or DNA extracted from either of those sample types. To note about this clone: It lacks a known antigen. Per-base quality was not reported, and no clone a single base away is much larger than it.

The immunoSEQ Assay, a bias-controlled multiplex PCR, was used to amplify TCRbeta CDR3 regions from genomic DNA. For the original study's pipeline: Nucleated cell counts per sample were estimated from amplification of reference gene primers within the assay. Sequence reads were collapsed and filtered to measure the absolute abundance of every unique TCRbeta CDR3 rearrangement. For each sample, productive Simpson clonality was calculated by taking the square root of Simpson's diversity index across productive rearrangements. TCRdb retrieved this table from immuneACCESS and kept in-frame rearrangements only. Not all clones are present; in checked studies, unresolved V genes account for under half, and no reason is known for the remainder. Clonal size and the V and J genes are those of that table, whereas D and trimming came from the DNA. The sample table holds about 80,000 clones, of which over 75% were seen once. Of the sample, 10% to 15% is held by the ten largest clones.

From the cysteine through the phenylalanine, the CDR3 covers 15 amino acids. Only the CDR3 region is kept as DNA, spanning 45 bases read in frame from base 1. V and J are trimmed by 4 bases and 4 bases, and the gene matches miss 7 bases of the junction. From a lookup of the germline V gene (reference sequence), CDR1 and CDR2 are LGHDT and YNNKEL. The sample taken for sequencing was peripheral blood. This clonotype originated in an elderly man with acute or convalescent COVID-19. Recombination joined TRBV3-1 (or the pseudogene TRBV3-2) with TRBJ2-1, with 7 bases matching TRBD1. For the CDR3, the sequence is CASSLTGTAYNEQFF. The DNA is as follows: TGTGCCAGCAGCCTTACCGGGACAGCGTACAATGAGCAGTTCTTC.